This paragraph reports one TCR beta chain. This clonotype was observed a handful of times. No cognate antigen has been identified for it. No qualities accompany the bases; no much larger clone lies one base away. This specimen belongs to a study of T-cell memory formation after mild COVID-19 (dated by TCRdb to the early 2020s). Broadly, across the study: TCR sequence clusters from the two donors were largely donor specific. T-cell clones expanding and contracting after mild COVID-19 in two donors were tracked by longitudinal TCRalpha and TCRbeta repertoire sequencing. The cohort was made up of two young adult volunteers, one female and one male, who were previously healthy.

The sequencing machine was an Illumina NovaSeq 6000. Using 5'RACE with constant-segment primers, TCRalpha and TCRbeta cDNA libraries were constructed, with sample barcodes and unique molecular identifiers added in the process. Trizol reagent was used to extract RNA from every sample. The libraries were amplified in two PCR steps, and the second step added a second sample barcode and Illumina TruSeq adapters. The libraries were sequenced on an Illumina NovaSeq using 2 x 150 bp paired-end reads. From the authors' description of their analysis: Demultiplexing of reads and collapsing into UMI-guided consensus sequences were performed with migec v1.2.7. Using mixcr v2.1.11, UMI consensuses were aligned to TRA and TRB V and J templates and then assembled into clonotypes. A clonotype was counted as expanded or contracted only when both edgeR and NoisET called the clonotype significant, with the noise models trained on biological replicates. For edgeR calls, the thresholds were a false discovery rate-adjusted p below 0.01 and a log2 fold-change of 1. As an exploratory analysis of dynamics, PCA with hierarchical clustering was applied to max-normalized trajectories of the 1000 most abundant clonotypes. Separately sequenced CD4+ and CD8+ repertoires were used to assign a CD4 or CD8 phenotype to each responding clone. TCRdb cleaned the public reads at Q25 with fastp, built clones with MiXCR and kept in-frame beta chains. All rows with the same CDR3 protein become a single entry with the most common DNA and genes. These V and J calls derive from TCRdb rather than the authors' analysis. Present in this sample are 560,000 or so distinct CDR3 sequences, 15% to 20% of which were seen just once. The ten largest clonotypes hold about 7.5% of the sample.

Beyond this particular receptor, the publication reports: Some responding clones were detected in pre-infection memory, suggesting pre-existing cross-reactive memory T cells joined the SARS-CoV-2 response. Contracting CD4+ clones were found mainly in CM and EM memory subsets, while CD8+ clones were enriched in EMRA. Whether the second-wave clones peaking on day 37 were SARS-CoV-2 specific was not confirmed. The study covered only a couple of mild cases, and larger cohorts including severe cases with pre-infection samples were considered necessary. Clones that contracted from day 15 to 85 showed balanced CD4/CD8 phenotypes, whereas a second wave of clones that expanded from day 15 to 37 leaned towards CD4+.

PBMCs were isolated by Ficoll-Paque density gradient centrifugation. The sample consisted of PBMCs or a T cell subset sorted from them (not recorded which). This clonotype originated in an adult woman who had mild COVID-19 (a few samples of this study predate the infection). The sample titles of this study are shuffled in the database, so cell type and time point are left out; the donor was told from shared clones.

Here the CDR3 is given as CATSDSTGSPGNTIYF. The DNA reads as follows: TGTGCCACCAGTGATTCGACCGGGTCTCCTGGAAACACCATATATTTT. The sequence joins TRBV24-1 to TRBJ1-3, with the D gene not clear enough to name. Cut back by 2 bases and 2 bases, the V and J ends lie 12 bases apart. The CDR3 runs 16 amino acids, cysteine and phenylalanine included. Kept here is only the CDR3 DNA, which spans 48 bases and is read in frame from base 1. CDR1 and CDR2, looked up from the germline V gene, are KGHDR and SFDVKD.